A single sample gave rise to the 13 T cell receptor beta chains below, sequenced in a study of Graves' ophthalmopathy and Graves' hyperthyroidism. Amplification of TCR beta CDR3 regions used RNA transcripts. After a first-round RT-PCR with HTBI primers, a second-round multiplex PCR was run. TCRdb itself ran the multiplex PCR reads through MiXCR, one entry per CDR3 protein. The sample holds over a million distinct CDR3 sequences, less than 45% seen once. The specimen sequenced was peripheral blood or thyroid tissue (not recorded which). Every receptor here comes from an adult man with Graves' hyperthyroidism.

This clonotype was recorded at least ten times. The chain links TRBV14 to TRBJ1-4, with no clear D. V was cut by 0 bases and J by 2 bases, with 10 bases left in between. CDR1 and CDR2 from the germline V gene are SGHDN and FVKESK. This CDR3 is built from 16 residues. This CDR3 reads CASSQEVEPTNEKLFF. The CDR3 region has the DNA TGTGCCAGCAGCCAAGAGGTAGAGCCGACTAATGAAAAACTGTTTTTT.

This clonotype was seen many times. Germline is not matched at one junction end, which may reflect a read error. The rearrangement uses TRBV4-1 and TRBJ1-5; D gene uncertain. Germline V CDR1 and CDR2: MGHRA, YSYEKL. The CDR3 consists of 15 residues. CDR3 residues: CASSQDPGGNQPQHF. The DNA for the CDR3 is TGTGCCAGCAGCCAAGATCCCGGGGGCAATCAGCCCCAGCATTTT.

As concerns this clonotype: The conserved phenylalanine or tryptophan normally closing the CDR3 is absent here, so this likely arose from a read error. The genes are TRBV25-1 and TRBJ2-5; weak D call: TRBD2 (6 bases). Germline assignment: CDR1 MGHDK and CDR2 SYGVNS. V was pared by 6 bases and J by 4 bases, with 18 bases between. This CDR3 spans 15 amino acids. The CDR3 here is CASSFGTGGGETQYS. CDR3 nucleotides: TGTGCCAGCAGCTTCGGGACTGGGGGAGGAGAGACCCAGTACTCC.

The chain couples TRBV12-3 or TRBV12-4 to TRBJ2-7; 7 bases fit TRBD2. Losses at the gene ends were 3 bases for V and 5 bases for J; bases not matched to a gene: 1. This CDR3 has 12 amino acids. Here the CDR3 DNA reads TGTGCCAGCAGTTTTGGGAGGGACGAGCAGTACTTC. This codes for CASSFGRDEQYF.

On this clonotype: Mismatch with germline at one junction end may stem from a read error. The CDR3 reads CVSSIRPRGNTGELFF. CDR3 sequence (DNA): TGTGTCAGTAGTATCCGCCCCAGGGGAAACACCGGGGAGCTGTTTTTT. The chain has TRBV19 and TRBJ2-2, with D perhaps TRBD1 (6 bases). Germline values: CDR1 LNHDA, CDR2 SQIVND (reference sequence). The CDR3 contains 16 residues.

This clonotype showed up many times. The V and J genes are TRBV12-3 or TRBV12-4 and TRBJ1-5, with unresolved D. This CDR3 contains 13 residues. The V and J ends lost 3 bases and 4 bases respectively, with 7 bases between them. CDR3 DNA: TGTGCCAGCAGTTTCGGGATTAATCAGCCCCAGCATTTT. It codes for CASSFGINQPQHF.

A note on this clonotype: This may be a read error: a much more frequent sequence differs by one nucleotide. The V gene is TRBV2, the J gene TRBJ2-7, with a weak D call TRBD1 (5 bases). This CDR3 is 16 amino acids long. V lost 3 bases to trimming and J lost 5 bases, with 20 bases between them. CDR1 and CDR2 from the germline V gene are SNHLY and FYNNEI. CDR3 region: CASSEEQGQRPDEQYF. CDR3 nucleotide sequence: TGTGCCAGCAGTGAGGAGCAGGGCCAGCGCCCCGACGAGCAGTACTTC.

This clonotype was detected a few times. The gene calls are TRBV3-1 and TRBJ1-4; no firm D call. The CDR3 has 13 amino acids. Trimming pared 4 bases from V and 8 bases from J, leaving 11 bases between. Germline V CDR1 and CDR2: LGHDT, YNNKEL (reference sequence). CDR3 bases: TGTGCCAGCAGCCGGACTCTACGGGAAAAACTGTTTTTT. Protein product: CASSRTLREKLFF.

For this clonotype: This may come from a read error, since a much larger clone is one base off. The rearrangement links TRBV12-3 or TRBV12-4 to TRBJ2-5; 10 bases are a match to TRBD1. CDR3 length: 15 residues. The CDR3 DNA reads TGTGCCAGCACCCTGACAGGGGGCGCGGGAGAGATCCAGTACTTC. Translation gives CASTLTGGAGEIQYF.

This clonotype has at least ten counts. The genes are TRBV2 and TRBJ1-2; no firm D call. CDR1 and CDR2 from the germline V gene are SNHLY and FYNNEI. Deletions cut 1 base from V and 4 bases from J, with 16 bases between. CDR3 size: 16 residues. The CDR3 DNA is TGTGCCAGCAGTGAAGGTATCTTGTCAGTACCCTATGGCTACACCTTC. Translated: CASSEGILSVPYGYTF. The variable domain in full, with the rest retrieved from reference TRBV2 and TRBJ1-2, is EPEVTQTPSHQVTQMGQEVILRCVPISNHLYFYWYRQILGQKVEFLVSFYNNEISEKSEIFDDQFSVERPDGSNFTLKIRSTKLEDSAMYFCASSEGILSVPYGYTFGSGTRLTVV.

Many counts were recorded for this clonotype. V usage is TRBV15 and J usage is TRBJ2-7; D might be TRBD1 (6 bases). Trimming pared 1 base from V and 8 bases from J, leaving 12 bases between. This CDR3 is 13 amino acids long. CDR1 is LNHNV, CDR2 YYDKDF, per germline (reference sequence). CDR3: CATSRVRGLQQYF. DNA for the CDR3: TGTGCCACCAGCAGAGTTAGGGGGTTGCAGCAGTACTTC.

This clonotype came up once. A read error may be the cause here, since a much bigger clone is one base away. This rearrangement joins TRBV10-3 to TRBJ2-5, with D tentatively TRBD2 (6 bases). The CDR3 runs to 14 residues. V gave up 10 bases and J gave up 5 bases, with 20 bases separating them. Germline CDR1 is ENHRY and CDR2 is SYGVKD. CDR3 region: CANRTAGAGETQYF. In DNA form, the CDR3 reads TGTGCCAACAGAACCGCCGGGGCGGGGGAGACCCAGTACTTC.

The chain has TRBV10-3 and TRBJ2-7, with a possible D match to TRBD1 (6 bases). The length of the CDR3 is 14 residues. The germline CDR1 and CDR2 sequences are ENHRY and SYGVKD. V gave up 6 bases and J gave up 5 bases, with 17 bases separating them. The CDR3 nucleotides are TGTGCCATCAGAAGCTCACAGGGTCTTCACGAGCAGTACTTC. Encoded protein: CAIRSSQGLHEQYF.